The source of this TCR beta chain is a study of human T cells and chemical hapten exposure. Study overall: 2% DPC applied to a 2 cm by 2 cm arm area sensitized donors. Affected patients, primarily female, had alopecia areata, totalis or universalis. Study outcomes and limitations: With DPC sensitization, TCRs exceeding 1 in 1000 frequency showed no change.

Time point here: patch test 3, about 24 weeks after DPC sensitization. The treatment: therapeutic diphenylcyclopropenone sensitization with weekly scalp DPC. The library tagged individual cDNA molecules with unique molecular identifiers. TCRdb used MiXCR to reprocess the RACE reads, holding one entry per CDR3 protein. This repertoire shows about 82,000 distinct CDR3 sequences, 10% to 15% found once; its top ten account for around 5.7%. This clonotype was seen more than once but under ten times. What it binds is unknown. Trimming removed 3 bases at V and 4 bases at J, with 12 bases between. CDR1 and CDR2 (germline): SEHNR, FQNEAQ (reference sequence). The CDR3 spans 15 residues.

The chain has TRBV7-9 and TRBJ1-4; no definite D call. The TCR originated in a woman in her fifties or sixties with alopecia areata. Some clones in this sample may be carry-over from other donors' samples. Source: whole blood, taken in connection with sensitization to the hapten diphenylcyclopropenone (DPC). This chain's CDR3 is CASSFQGRLNEKLFF. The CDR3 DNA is TGTGCCAGCAGCTTTCAAGGACGGCTTAATGAAAAACTGTTTTTT.